This TCR beta chain originates from a study of control samples from healthy donors and cancer patients. Some clones are missing from TCRdb's copy, which holds only in-frame ones; the method was immunoSEQ multiplex PCR. Here the sample spans about 170,000 clones, around 94% being singletons. Germline trimming cut 8 bases from V and 1 base from J; bases unmatched to any gene: 4. Per the germline V gene, CDR1 is LGHNA and CDR2 is YNFKEQ. The CDR3 loop spans 15 amino acids. The specimen sequenced was blood. The receptor's source is a woman under 30 in good health. V and J are TRBV4-2 and TRBJ2-2, with 10 positions matching TRBD2. This chain's CDR3 is CASSIAGGNTGELFF. The CDR3 DNA reads TGTGCCAGCTCGATAGCGGGGGGGAACACCGGGGAGCTGTTTTTT.